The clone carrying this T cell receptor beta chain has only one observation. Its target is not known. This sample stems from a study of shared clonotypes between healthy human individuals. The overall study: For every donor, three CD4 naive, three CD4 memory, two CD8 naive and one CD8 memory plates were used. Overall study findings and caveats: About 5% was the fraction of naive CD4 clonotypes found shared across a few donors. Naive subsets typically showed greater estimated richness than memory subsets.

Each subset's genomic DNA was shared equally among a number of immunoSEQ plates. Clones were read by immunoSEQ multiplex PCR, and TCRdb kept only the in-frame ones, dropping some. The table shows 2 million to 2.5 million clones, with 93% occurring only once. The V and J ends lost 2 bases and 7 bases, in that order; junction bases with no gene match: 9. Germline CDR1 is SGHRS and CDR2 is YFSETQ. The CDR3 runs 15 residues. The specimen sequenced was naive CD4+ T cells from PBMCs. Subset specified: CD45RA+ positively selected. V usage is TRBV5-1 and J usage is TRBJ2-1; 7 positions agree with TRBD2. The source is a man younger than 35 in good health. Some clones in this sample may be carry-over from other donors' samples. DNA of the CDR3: TGCGCCAGCAGCTTCATGGCGGGAGTGCGAAATGAGCAGTTCTTC. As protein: CASSFMAGVRNEQFF.